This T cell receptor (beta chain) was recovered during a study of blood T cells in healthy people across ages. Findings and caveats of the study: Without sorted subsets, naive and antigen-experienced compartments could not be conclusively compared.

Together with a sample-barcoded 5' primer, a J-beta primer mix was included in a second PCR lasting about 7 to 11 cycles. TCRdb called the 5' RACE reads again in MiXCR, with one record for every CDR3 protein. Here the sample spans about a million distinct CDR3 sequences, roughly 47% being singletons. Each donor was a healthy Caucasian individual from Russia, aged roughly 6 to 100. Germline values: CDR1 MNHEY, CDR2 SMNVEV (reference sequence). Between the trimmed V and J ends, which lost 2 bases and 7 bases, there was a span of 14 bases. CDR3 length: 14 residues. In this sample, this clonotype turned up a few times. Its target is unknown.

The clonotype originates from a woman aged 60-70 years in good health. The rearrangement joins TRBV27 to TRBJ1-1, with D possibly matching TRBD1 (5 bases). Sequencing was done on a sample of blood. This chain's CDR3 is CASSLEVRRGEAFF. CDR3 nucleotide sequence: TGTGCCAGCAGTTTAGAGGTCAGAAGGGGTGAAGCTTTCTTT.